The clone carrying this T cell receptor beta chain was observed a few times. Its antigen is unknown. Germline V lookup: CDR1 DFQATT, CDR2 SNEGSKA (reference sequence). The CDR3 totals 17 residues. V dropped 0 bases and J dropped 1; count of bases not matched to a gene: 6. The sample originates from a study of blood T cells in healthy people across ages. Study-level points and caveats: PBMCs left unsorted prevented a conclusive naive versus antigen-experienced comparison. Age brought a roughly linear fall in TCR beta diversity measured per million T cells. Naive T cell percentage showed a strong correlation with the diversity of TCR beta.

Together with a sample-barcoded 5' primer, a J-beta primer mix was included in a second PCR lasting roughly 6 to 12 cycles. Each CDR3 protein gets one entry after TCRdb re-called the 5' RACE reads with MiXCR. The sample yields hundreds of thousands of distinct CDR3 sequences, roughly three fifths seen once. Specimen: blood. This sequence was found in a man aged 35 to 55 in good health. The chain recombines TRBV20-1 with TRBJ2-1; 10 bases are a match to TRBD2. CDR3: CSARDPSGSQSYNEQFF. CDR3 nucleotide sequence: TGCAGTGCTAGAGACCCTAGCGGGAGTCAGTCCTACAATGAGCAGTTCTTC.